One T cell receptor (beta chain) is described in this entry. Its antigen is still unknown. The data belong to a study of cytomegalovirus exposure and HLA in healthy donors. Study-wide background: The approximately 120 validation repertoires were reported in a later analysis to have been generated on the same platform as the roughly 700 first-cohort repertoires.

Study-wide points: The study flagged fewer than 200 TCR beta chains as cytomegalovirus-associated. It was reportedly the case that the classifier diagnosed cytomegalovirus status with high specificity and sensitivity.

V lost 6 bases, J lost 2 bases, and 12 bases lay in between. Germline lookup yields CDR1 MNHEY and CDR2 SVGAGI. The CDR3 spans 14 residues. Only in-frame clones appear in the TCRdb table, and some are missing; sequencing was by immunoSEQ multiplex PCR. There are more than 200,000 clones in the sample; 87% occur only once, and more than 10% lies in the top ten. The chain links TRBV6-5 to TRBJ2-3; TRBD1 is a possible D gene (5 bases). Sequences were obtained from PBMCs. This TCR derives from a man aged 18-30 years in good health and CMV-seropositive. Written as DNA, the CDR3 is TGTGCCAGCAGCCAAAGGGGTCTCACAGATACGCAGTATTTT. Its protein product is CASSQRGLTDTQYF.